These 15 T cell receptor beta chains originate from one sample sequenced in a study of blood T cell repertoires in COVID-19 (TCRdb year 2020). Libraries were constructed by the immunoSEQ multiplex PCR assay. Imported from immuneACCESS, the table was reduced by TCRdb to in-frame sequences with V and J called. These copies leave out some clones; in studies compared against another copy, an unresolved V gene accounts for under half, and the cause of the remainder is not known. Counted in this sample were 250,000 to 350,000 clones; about nine tenths of them appeared once. The ten biggest clones cover less than 3% of the sample. The source material was peripheral blood. The receptors were gathered from a woman in her twenties or thirties with active or convalescent COVID-19.

The V gene is TRBV2, the J gene TRBJ2-5; D might be TRBD1 (6 bases). The germline V gene encodes CDR1 SNHLY and CDR2 FYNNEI. The CDR3 is 13 amino acids. Trimming removed 7 bases from V and 3 bases from J, with 12 bases in between. CDR3 protein: CASNKGVKETQYF. The CDR3, as DNA: TGTGCCAGCAATAAGGGGGTCAAAGAGACCCAGTACTTC. The full variable domain, in which reference TRBV2 and TRBJ2-5 provide the parts outside the CDR3, is EPEVTQTPSHQVTQMGQEVILRCVPISNHLYFYWYRQILGQKVEFLVSFYNNEISEKSEIFDDQFSVERPDGSNFTLKIRSTKLEDSAMYFCASNKGVKETQYFGPGTRLLVL.

This chain joins TRBV29-1 and TRBJ2-7, with D possibly TRBD1 on 6 matching bases. The CDR3 extends over 11 amino acids. V lost 5 bases, J lost 5 bases, and 10 bases lay in between. Germline V gives CDR1 SQVTM, CDR2 ANQGSEA. CDR3 sequence (DNA): TGCAGCGTTATACAGGGCCACGAGCAGTACTTC. This gives the protein CSVIQGHEQYF.

The CDR3 DNA is TGTGCCAGCAGCCTGCTAGCGGGGGCCGATACGCAGTATTTT. Translated: CASSLLAGADTQYF. V and J are TRBV5-5 and TRBJ2-3; 10 positions match TRBD2. Trimming took 4 bases from V and 6 from J; bases not matched to a gene: 5. Germline V gene sequence: CDR1 SGHKS, CDR2 YYEKEE (reference sequence). The CDR3 has 14 residues.

The V call is TRBV6-5, the J call TRBJ2-7; D is uncertain. V lost 6 bases to trimming and J lost 2 bases, with 11 bases between them. The CDR3 has 13 residues. The germline gives CDR1 MNHEY, CDR2 SVGAGI. This chain's CDR3 is CASSRSHPYEQYF. The CDR3 region has the DNA TGTGCCAGCAGCCGGTCTCACCCCTACGAGCAGTACTTC.

The rearrangement joins TRBV5-1 to TRBJ2-6; D gene unclear. This CDR3 is 18 amino acids long. In germline, CDR1 is SGHRS, CDR2 YFSETQ. Trimming cost V 3 bases and J 0 bases, with 16 bases left between them. Here the CDR3 DNA reads TGCGCCAGCAGCTCCCCCGAGGCCGCCAGCTCTGGGGCCAACGTCCTGACTTTC. Translated, it gives CASSSPEAASSGANVLTF.

The chain links TRBV3-1 (or the pseudogene TRBV3-2) to TRBJ1-1; maybe TRBD1 (6 bases). Trimming left V 4 bases short and J 4 bases short, with 16 bases between. This CDR3 has 15 amino acids. Germline V gene data show CDR1 as LGHDT and CDR2 as YNNKEL (reference sequence). For the CDR3, the DNA is TGTGCCAGCAGCCTGGCGGGGGCGGAGGGCACTGAAGCTTTCTTT. Amino acids: CASSLAGAEGTEAFF.

The chain uses TRBV14 and TRBJ2-7, with a weak D call TRBD1 (5 bases). The CDR3 spans 12 residues. The germline V gene has CDR1 SGHDN and CDR2 FVKESK. Trimming cost V 1 base and J 9 bases, with 10 bases left between them. CDR3 sequence: CASSQGQGRQYF. CDR3 bases: TGTGCCAGCAGCCAAGGGCAGGGTAGGCAGTACTTC.

Here the CDR3 DNA reads TGTGCCAGCTCACCCCTACAGGGCTCCAACTATGGGGGCACCTTC. Protein sequence: CASSPLQGSNYGGTF. This sequence joins TRBV18 and TRBJ1-2; weak D call: TRBD1 (6 bases). The V end was cut by 3 bases, the J end by 13 bases, with 24 bases between. The CDR3 has 15 residues. From germline, CDR1 is KGHSH and CDR2 LQKENI.

CDR3 nucleotide sequence: TGTGCCAGCAGGGTCGAGGGGGCCCCCTATAATTCACCCCTCCACTTT. This sequence encodes CASRVEGAPYNSPLHF. The chain links TRBV5-4 to TRBJ1-6, with TRBD1 matching over 7 bases. Germline V CDR1 and CDR2: SGHNT, YYREEE (reference sequence). The ends lost 5 bases at V and 2 bases at J; junction bases unmatched: 7. The length of the CDR3 is 16 residues. Drawing the rest from reference TRBV5-4 and TRBJ1-6, the complete variable domain is ETGVTQSPTHLIKTRGQQVTLRCSSQSGHNTVSWYQQALGQGPQFIFQYYREEENGRGNFPPRFSGLQFPNYSSELNVNALELDDSALYLCASRVEGAPYNSPLHFGNGTRLTVT.

The gene calls are TRBV29-1 and TRBJ1-3, with D possibly being TRBD1 (5 bases). This CDR3 is built from 13 residues. V was trimmed by 0 bases and J by 2 bases, leaving 5 bases between them. Looked up from germline, CDR1 is SQVTM and CDR2 is ANQGSEA. The CDR3 is CSVEDRAGNTIYF. The CDR3 DNA reads TGCAGCGTTGAAGACAGGGCTGGAAACACCATATATTTT.

The chain is built from TRBV4-2 and TRBJ2-5, with a weak D call TRBD1 (6 bases). CDR1 and CDR2 from the germline V gene are LGHNA and YNFKEQ. The CDR3 loop spans 14 amino acids. V lost 0 bases, J lost 5 bases, and 10 bases lay in between. Here the CDR3 DNA reads TGTGCCAGCAGCCAAGAATGGGGGCGGGAGACCCAGTACTTC. Its translation: CASSQEWGRETQYF.

This chain uses TRBV6-2 or TRBV6-3 with TRBJ1-5; no clear D gene. The CDR3 has 14 residues. Germline loops: CDR1 MNHEY, CDR2 SVGEGT. V shed 7 bases and J shed 0 bases, with 10 bases lying between them. This CDR3 reads CASTPRASNQPQHF. The CDR3 DNA sequence: TGTGCCAGCACCCCGCGCGCTAGCAATCAGCCCCAGCATTTT.

This clone was seen once. The rearrangement links TRBV5-1 to TRBJ1-3; 7 bases fit TRBD1. Germline lookup yields CDR1 SGHRS and CDR2 YFSETQ. The V gene end was trimmed by 3 bases and the J gene end by 2 bases; junction bases not matched to a gene: 5. This CDR3 comprises 15 residues. The CDR3 sequence: CASSWQGVAGNTIYF. CDR3 sequence (DNA): TGCGCCAGCAGCTGGCAGGGGGTGGCTGGAAACACCATATATTTT.

This clone came up once. The rearrangement joins TRBV24-1 to TRBJ1-4; a possible D gene is TRBD1 (6 bases). V was clipped by 9 bases and J by 5 bases, with 15 bases between them. Germline values: CDR1 KGHDR, CDR2 SFDVKD. CDR3 length: 14 residues. For the CDR3, the DNA is TGTGCCACCCGTCCAGGGGCGGCCAATGAAAAACTGTTTTTT. This translates into CATRPGAANEKLFF.

V gene TRBV7-9 combines with J gene TRBJ1-6, with TRBD1 identical over 10 bases. Germline assignment: CDR1 SEHNR and CDR2 FQNEAQ (reference sequence). With 5 bases clipped from V and 9 bases from J, the junction kept 4 bases outside the gene matches. This CDR3 has 14 residues. CDR3 region: CASSRTGGSSPLHF. Here the CDR3 DNA reads TGTGCCAGCAGCCGGACAGGGGGAAGTTCACCCCTCCACTTT.